This T cell receptor beta chain came from a study of blood T cell repertoires in COVID-19. Original methodology: It was from reference gene primer amplification that nucleated cell counts were estimated. Only in-frame clones appear in the TCRdb table, and some are missing; sequencing was by immunoSEQ multiplex PCR. The D gene and trimming were derived from the DNA, and the V and J assignments and clone size from that table. There are fewer than 450,000 clones in the sample; 85% to 90% occur only once, and about 6% lies in the top ten. Trimming removed 4 bases at V and 6 bases at J, with 10 bases between. The CDR3 sequence is 13 residues long. Germline V lookup: CDR1 SGHRS, CDR2 YFSETQ.

This clonotype was obtained from a woman between 50 and 59 years old with COVID-19, enrolled during active disease. This chain joins TRBV5-1 and TRBJ2-2, with TRBD1 as a possible D gene (5 bases). The specimen sequenced was peripheral blood. CDR3 sequence reads: CASSAQGSGELFF. The CDR3 DNA is TGCGCCAGCAGCGCTCAGGGTTCCGGGGAGCTGTTTTTT.